A single sample gave rise to the 20 T cell receptor beta chains below, sequenced in a study of blood T cell repertoires in COVID-19. Sequenced by immunoSEQ multiplex PCR; TCRdb stores in-frame clones only, minus some. The table records more than 250,000 clones, 70% to 90% of them present only once. Sequencing used PBMCs or T cells enriched from blood (not recorded which). Receptors originate from a woman aged 35 to 49 who had recovered from COVID-19.

The V gene is TRBV27, the J gene TRBJ1-6; TRBD1 matches 10 bases. CDR3 length: 13 residues. The junction had 3 bases not matched to a gene; V was cut back by 6 bases and J by 10 bases. The germline gives CDR1 MNHEY, CDR2 SMNVEV (reference sequence). The CDR3 DNA reads as TGTGCCAGCAGCGGACAGGGGGTCTCACCCCTCCACTTT. It codes for CASSGQGVSPLHF.

As DNA, the CDR3 is TGTGCCAGCAGCTTAAGACTAGCGGGGCGCTACAATGAGCAGTTCTTC. Its protein product is CASSLRLAGRYNEQFF. The chain employs TRBV7-2 and TRBJ2-1, with 11 bases that match TRBD2. Per germline, CDR1 SGHTA and CDR2 FQGNSA. The junction had 3 bases not matched to a gene; V was cut back by 2 bases and J by 3 bases. This CDR3 contains 16 residues.

The chain carries TRBV19 and TRBJ2-6, with TRBD1 matching 10 bases. With V trimmed by 9 bases and J by 1 base, 6 bases remained unmatched. This CDR3 is built from 16 residues. Germline assignment: CDR1 LNHDA and CDR2 SQIVND (reference sequence). The CDR3 DNA sequence: TGTGCCAGCCAGACAGGGGGCGCGTCTGGGGCCAACGTCCTGACTTTC. Amino acids: CASQTGGASGANVLTF.

The chain employs TRBV25-1 and TRBJ2-3, with D maybe TRBD1 (5 bases). Looked up from germline, CDR1 is MGHDK and CDR2 is SYGVNS. This CDR3 is built from 13 residues. V lost 7 bases and J lost 2, with 10 bases in between. The CDR3 loop is CASMDTPTDTQYF. The CDR3 DNA follows: TGTGCCAGCATGGACACCCCCACAGATACGCAGTATTTT. The entire variable domain, with the rest obtained from reference TRBV25-1 and TRBJ2-3, is as follows: EADIYQTPRYLVIGTGKKITLECSQTMGHDKMYWYQQDPGMELHLIHYSYGVNSTEKGDLSSESTVSRIRTEHFPLTLESARPSHTSQYLCASMDTPTDTQYFGPGTRLTVL.

This clone was seen a single time. The rearrangement joins TRBV9 to TRBJ1-3; the D is unclear. Germline V lookup: CDR1 SGDLS, CDR2 YYNGEE. Trimming removed 2 bases at V and 0 bases at J, with 3 bases between. The CDR3 spans 13 residues. CDR3 nucleotides: TGTGCCAGCAGCGTTAACTCTGGAAACACCATATATTTT. Encoded protein: CASSVNSGNTIYF.

The V and J genes are TRBV11-2 and TRBJ2-2; D perhaps matches TRBD1 (6 bases). V lost 6 bases and J 7 bases, leaving 18 bases between the germline ends. The CDR3 spans 15 residues. Germline assignment: CDR1 SGHAT and CDR2 FQNNGV. In DNA, the CDR3 is TGTGCCAGCAGGGGAATGCGGACAGTGGTCGGGGAGCTGTTTTTT. Amino acids: CASRGMRTVVGELFF. Full variable domain (rest looked up from reference TRBV11-2 and TRBJ2-2): EAGVAQSPRYKIIEKRQSVAFWCNPISGHATLYWYQQILGQGPKLLIQFQNNGVVDDSQLPKDRFSAERLKGVDSTLKIQPAKLEDSAVYLCASRGMRTVVGELFFGEGSRLTVL.

V is TRBV7-2 and J is TRBJ2-3, with a possible D match to TRBD2 (5 bases). The V end lost 2 bases, the J end lost 5 bases, and 20 bases lay between the germline ends. Germline assignment: CDR1 SGHTA and CDR2 FQGNSA. The CDR3 consists of 17 residues. CDR3 residues: CASSLMGSSPPGDTQYF. The CDR3 DNA reads as TGTGCCAGCAGCTTAATGGGCTCTAGCCCACCGGGAGATACGCAGTATTTT.

CDR3 protein: CASSQSFPNSGNTIYF. CDR3 sequence (DNA): TGTGCCAGCAGCCAATCTTTCCCCAACTCTGGAAACACCATATATTTT. J is TRBJ1-3 and V is TRBV16, with D hard to call. This CDR3 has 16 amino acids. The V gene's germline CDR1 is KGHSY and CDR2 FQNENV. The ends were cut back, 0 bases at V and 0 bases at J, with 9 bases in the middle.

The V call is TRBV9, the J call TRBJ2-5; 12 nucleotides agree with TRBD1. The length of the CDR3 is 16 residues. Trimming removed 2 bases from V and 4 bases from J; junction bases left unmatched: 6. Germline V CDR1 and CDR2: SGDLS, YYNGEE. CDR3 in DNA: TGTGCCAGCAGCGTGGACCGGGACAGGGGGCCAGAGACCCAGTACTTC. Its translation: CASSVDRDRGPETQYF.

The chain has TRBV7-8 and TRBJ2-7, with D perhaps matching TRBD1 (6 bases). Germline CDR1 and CDR2: SGHVS and FQNEAQ. The CDR3 length is 13 residues. The V and J ends lost 8 bases and 2 bases respectively, with 13 bases between them. CDR3 sequence (DNA): TGTGCCAGCCGCCGGGACATCACCTACGAGCAGTACTTC. This codes for CASRRDITYEQYF.

V is TRBV28 and J is TRBJ1-3, with D uncertain. CDR3 length equals 17 residues. In germline, CDR1 is MDHEN, CDR2 SYDVKM. V was clipped by 4 bases and J by 1 base, with 17 bases between them. The CDR3: CASSSPLIRTSGNTIYF. CDR3 DNA: TGTGCCAGCAGTTCTCCCCTAATCAGGACTTCTGGAAACACCATATATTTT.

The V call is TRBV19, the J call TRBJ2-2, with D possibly matching TRBD1 (6 bases). V was cut by 3 bases and J by 2 bases, with 13 bases left in between. Germline V lookup: CDR1 LNHDA, CDR2 SQIVND (reference sequence). This CDR3 has 16 amino acids. CDR3 DNA sequence: TGTGCCAGTAGTATTAACCCAGGGGTCAACACCGGGGAGCTGTTTTTT. It codes for CASSINPGVNTGELFF.

The J gene is TRBJ2-5, the V gene TRBV7-2; weak D call: TRBD1 (6 bases). The length of the CDR3 is 15 residues. Germline lookup yields CDR1 SGHTA and CDR2 FQGNSA. Trimming left V 5 bases short and J 1 base short, with 14 bases between. As DNA, the CDR3 is TGTGCCAGCAGCAAACACGGGACACTCCAAGAGACCCAGTACTTC. Protein: CASSKHGTLQETQYF. Together with reference TRBV7-2 and TRBJ2-5, the CDR3 gives the full variable domain: GAGVSQSPSNKVTEKGKDVELRCDPISGHTALYWYRQSLGQGLEFLIYFQGNSAPDKSGLPSDRFSAERTGGSVSTLTIQRTQQEDSAVYLCASSKHGTLQETQYFGPGTRLLVL.

The rearrangement joins TRBV7-9 to TRBJ2-7; maybe TRBD2 (6 bases). CDR1 and CDR2 from the germline V gene are SEHNR and FQNEAQ (reference sequence). The CDR3 is 14 amino acids. V was trimmed by 5 bases and J by 0 bases, leaving 11 bases between them. The CDR3 here is CASSTGSFSYEQYF. The DNA of the CDR3 is TGTGCCAGCAGCACCGGGAGTTTCTCCTACGAGCAGTACTTC.

The V call is TRBV4-3, the J call TRBJ2-3; the match to TRBD2 covers 8 bases. Germline V lookup: CDR1 LGHNA, CDR2 YSLEER. This CDR3 region has 16 residues. The V segment lost 1 base and the J segment 1 base; nucleotides outside the gene matches: 4. CDR3 nucleotides: TGCGCCAGCAGCCAAGCGCGACTAGCGCGCACAGATACGCAGTATTTT. Translation: CASSQARLARTDTQYF.

V usage is TRBV7-3 and J usage is TRBJ2-5; 8 bases fit TRBD1. V was clipped by 0 bases and J by 4 bases; unmatched bases: 13. The length of the CDR3 is 18 residues. Germline CDR1 reads SGHTA; CDR2 reads FQGTGA. The CDR3 DNA reads as TGTGCCAGCAGCTTAACTGGCCAGGGGGCCGGCGTGGGAGAGACCCAGTACTTC. Amino acid sequence: CASSLTGQGAGVGETQYF.

The CDR3 here is CASSLRPIVAGGPHEQYF. DNA of the CDR3: TGTGCCAGCAGCTTAAGACCCATAGTAGCGGGAGGGCCCCACGAGCAGTACTTC. The chain combines TRBV7-2 with TRBJ2-7; TRBD2 matches at 11 bases. CDR3 size: 18 residues. V dropped 2 bases and J dropped 5; count of bases not matched to a gene: 14. Germline V CDR1 and CDR2: SGHTA, FQGNSA.

The chain is built from TRBV5-1 and TRBJ1-1; 8 bases are shared with TRBD1. Per germline, CDR1 SGHRS and CDR2 YFSETQ. This CDR3 comprises 15 residues. The V gene end was trimmed by 4 bases and the J gene end by 7 bases; junction bases not matched to a gene: 12. The CDR3 is CASSHSTGAIFEAFF. The CDR3 bases are TGCGCCAGCAGCCACTCGACAGGGGCCATCTTTGAAGCTTTCTTT.

The CDR3 coding sequence is TGTGCCAGTAGTAACCCCGGACACCCGAACACTGAAGCTTTCTTT. This sequence encodes CASSNPGHPNTEAFF. V usage is TRBV19 and J usage is TRBJ1-1; possibly TRBD1 for D (5 bases). CDR1 is LNHDA and CDR2 is SQIVND in the germline V gene (reference sequence). Trimming removed 4 bases from V and 1 base from J, with 13 bases in between. This CDR3 region has 15 residues.

This sequence joins TRBV7-9 and TRBJ2-7, with 7 positions matching TRBD1. V lost 4 bases, J lost 1 base, and 13 bases stayed unmatched. This CDR3 spans 17 amino acids. Germline V gene lookup returns CDR1 SEHNR and CDR2 FQNEAQ (reference sequence). The CDR3 spells CASSWGRGTADSYEQYF. The CDR3 bases are TGTGCCAGCAGCTGGGGCAGGGGGACAGCGGATTCCTACGAGCAGTACTTC.